This T cell receptor (beta chain) was observed in a study of cytomegalovirus exposure and HLA in healthy donors. With regard to this clone: Its antigen is currently unknown.

Germline V CDR1 and CDR2: SGHVS, FNYEAQ. The CDR3 has 14 residues. Trimming took 7 bases from V and 2 from J; bases not matched to a gene: 6. Vbeta (60) and Jbeta (13) primers were used in the PCR. Using immunoSEQ multiplex PCR, the repertoire was profiled, and TCRdb retains in-frame clones only, with some absent. The table records about 150,000 clones, more than 60% of them present only once. General study points: Reportedly, cytomegalovirus status was diagnosed with high sensitivity and specificity. According to the study, roughly 160 TCR beta chains were cytomegalovirus-associated. In terms of immune exposure information, only CMV serostatus was available.

The TCR was taken from a woman in her thirties or forties in good health and CMV-seronegative. The chain has TRBV7-6 and TRBJ2-7; 9 bases agree with TRBD1. The sample taken for sequencing was PBMCs. The CDR3 nucleotides are TGTGCCAGCAACACAGGGGGCTTGGCCTACGAGCAGTACTTC. It translates to CASNTGGLAYEQYF.